A single sample gave rise to the 31 T cell receptor beta chains below, sequenced in a study of T cells after yellow fever vaccination (dated by TCRdb to between 2018 and 2020). Receptors were amplified or captured by 5' RACE. Sequenced on an Illumina NovaSeq 6000. Starting from the raw public reads, TCRdb applied fastp trimming at Q25, assembled clones with MiXCR and retained in-frame beta chains. Every CDR3 protein is listed once, alongside the most common genes and DNA of its rows. A total of approximately 240,000 distinct CDR3 sequences appear in this sample, 3.6% of them only once. The biggest ten clones account for under 20% of the sample. Explained via the paper, the treatment or condition label denotes: live attenuated yellow fever vaccine strain. Here the sequenced sample was PBMCs, taken 15 days after the yellow fever booster vaccination. Source of these receptors: a man between 18 and 29 years old who received the YFV17D yellow fever vaccine.

This clonotype has at least ten counts. The gene calls are TRBV20-1 and TRBJ1-5; tentatively, D is TRBD1 (6 bases). The CDR3 contains 15 residues. Germline lookup yields CDR1 DFQATT and CDR2 SNEGSKA (reference sequence). Trimming stripped 3 bases from V and 3 bases from J, with 15 bases between. The CDR3 bases are TGCAGTGCTAGCCAGGACAGACGTAACAATCAGCCCCAGCATTTT. Its translation: CSASQDRRNNQPQHF.

At least ten counts were recorded for this clonotype. This chain connects TRBV27 to TRBJ2-1; D gene ambiguous. The CDR3 spans 16 residues. CDR1 is MNHEY, CDR2 SMNVEV, per germline (reference sequence). V shed 4 bases and J shed 16 bases, with 29 bases lying between them. DNA of the CDR3: TGTGCCAGCAGTTCCCCTCTCTTAACAGCCTACAATGAGCGTTTCTTC. Translating it yields CASSSPLLTAYNERFF.

The chain couples TRBV19 to TRBJ2-7, with 7 nucleotides matching TRBD1. CDR1 and CDR2 from the germline V gene are LNHDA and SQIVND (reference sequence). The CDR3 covers 15 residues. V lost 1 base, J lost 2 bases, and 5 bases stayed unmatched. The CDR3 loop reads CASSIAAGTAYEQYV. In DNA form, the CDR3 reads TGTGCCAGTAGTATAGCCGCCGGGACAGCCTACGAGCAGTACGTC.

This clonotype was detected many times. The chain has TRBV9 and TRBJ1-1; the D is unclear. The CDR3 has 15 residues. V lost 0 bases and J 8 bases, leaving 17 bases between the germline ends. CDR1 and CDR2 (germline): SGDLS, YYNGEE. Here the CDR3 reads CASSVAPASASEAFF. In nucleotides, the CDR3 is TGTGCCAGCAGCGTAGCCCCTGCCAGCGCTTCGGAAGCTTTCTTT.

This clonotype has ten or more counts. The rearrangement joins TRBV7-2 to TRBJ1-1; D is perhaps TRBD1 (5 bases). The germline V and J ends were trimmed by 6 bases and 11 bases, with 13 bases remaining between them. The CDR3 spans 11 residues. Per the germline V gene, CDR1 is SGHTA and CDR2 is FQGNSA. The CDR3 spells CASRLEEGAFF. The CDR3 nucleotides are TGTGCCAGCAGGCTCGAAGAGGGGGCTTTCTTT. Full variable domain (remainder filled in from reference TRBV7-2 and TRBJ1-1): GAGVSQSPSNKVTEKGKDVELRCDPISGHTALYWYRQSLGQGLEFLIYFQGNSAPDKSGLPSDRFSAERTGGSVSTLTIQRTQQEDSAVYLCASRLEEGAFFGQGTRLTVV.

This clonotype was recorded at least ten times. The chain has TRBV6-2 or TRBV6-3 and TRBJ2-6; D unclear. The V and J ends lost 4 bases and 5 bases respectively, with 6 bases between them. The CDR3 is made up of 13 amino acids. Germline CDR1 MNHEY, CDR2 SVGEGT. Written as DNA, the CDR3 is TGTGCCAGCAGTTGGTTCAGGGCCAACGTCCTGACTTTC. Translating gives CASSWFRANVLTF.

This clonotype was counted many times. J is TRBJ2-3 and V is TRBV9; D gene unclear. The CDR3 sequence is 15 residues long. Looked up from germline, CDR1 is SGDLS and CDR2 is YYNGEE. V gave up 1 base and J gave up 1 base, with 10 bases separating them. The DNA for the CDR3 is TGTGCCAGCAGCGTACAAAGGTGGGGCACAGATACGCAGTATTTT. This codes for CASSVQRWGTDTQYF. Complete variable domain (other parts from reference TRBV9 and TRBJ2-3): DSGVTQTPKHLITATGQRVTLRCSPRSGDLSVYWYQQSLDQGLQFLIQYYNGEERAKGNILERFSAQQFPDLHSELNLSSLELGDSALYFCASSVQRWGTDTQYFGPGTRLTVL.

This clonotype has a count of ten or more. This chain joins TRBV18 and TRBJ2-1; 10 bases match TRBD1. The CDR3 is 16 amino acids. Trimming at V came to 3 bases and at J to 2 bases, leaving 4 bases not matched to a gene. The germline gives CDR1 KGHSH, CDR2 LQKENI. CDR3 nucleotides: TGTGCCAGCTCACCGACGACAGGGGGCGCCTACAATGAGCAGTTCTTC. Amino acid sequence: CASSPTTGGAYNEQFF.

This clonotype was counted many times. The chain recombines TRBV7-9 with TRBJ2-7, with D hard to call. V was clipped by 2 bases and J by 3 bases, with 5 bases between them. Germline V gene lookup returns CDR1 SEHNR and CDR2 FQNEAQ (reference sequence). CDR3 length equals 12 residues. This chain's CDR3 is CASSLTDYEQYV. The CDR3 nucleotides are TGTGCCAGCAGCTTAACCGACTACGAGCAGTACGTC.

This clonotype was seen repeatedly, ten times or more. This sequence joins TRBV29-1 and TRBJ2-5; D gene unclear. Looked up from germline, CDR1 is SQVTM and CDR2 is ANQGSEA. The CDR3 spans 12 residues. Trimming took 7 bases from V and 5 from J, leaving 14 bases between them. In DNA, the CDR3 is TGCAGCGCCCGGCAAGGTCGGGAGACCCAGTACTTC. This gives the protein CSARQGRETQYF.

This clonotype was recorded many times. The V gene is TRBV5-1, the J gene TRBJ2-5, with D possibly matching TRBD2 (7 bases). V was pared by 2 bases and J by 5 bases, with 16 bases between. CDR3 length equals 15 residues. Germline V gene lookup returns CDR1 SGHRS and CDR2 YFSETQ. The CDR3 bases are TGCGCCAGCAGCTTCCCTGGCGGGGGCTTGGAGACCCAGTACTTC. Translating gives CASSFPGGGLETQYF. Looking up the rest from reference TRBV5-1 and TRBJ2-5 gives the full variable domain: KAGVTQTPRYLIKTRGQQVTLSCSPISGHRSVSWYQQTPGQGLQFLFEYFSETQRNKGNFPGRFSGRQFSNSRSEMNVSTLELGDSALYLCASSFPGGGLETQYFGPGTRLLVL.

This clonotype was observed a handful of times. The rearrangement joins TRBV7-9 to TRBJ1-5; D unclear. CDR3 length equals 12 residues. V lost 4 bases and J lost 7, with 8 bases in between. Germline values: CDR1 SEHNR, CDR2 FQNEAQ (reference sequence). CDR3 in amino acids: CASSSGRQPQHF. The CDR3 DNA is TGTGCCAGCAGCTCCGGCCGCCAGCCCCAGCATTTT.

This clonotype was recorded at least ten times. The V call is TRBV5-1, the J call TRBJ2-5; either TRBD1 or TRBD2 may fit D (5 bases each). This CDR3 region has 16 residues. With 4 bases removed from V and 7 bases from J, the gap between germline ends came to 23 bases. Germline CDR1 reads SGHRS; CDR2 reads YFSETQ. The DNA for the CDR3 is TGCGCCAGCAGCGGGAATCCGCCGGGACCACCTTCGACCCAGTACTTC. Its protein product is CASSGNPPGPPSTQYF.

This clonotype was seen repeatedly, ten times or more. V usage is TRBV9 and J usage is TRBJ2-6; D is uncertain. Deletions cut 4 bases from V and 4 bases from J, with 18 bases between. Germline V gives CDR1 SGDLS, CDR2 YYNGEE. CDR3 length: 17 residues. This CDR3 is CASSTRTLRSGANVLTF. The CDR3 DNA is TGTGCCAGCAGCACCAGGACCCTAAGGTCCGGGGCCAACGTCCTGACTTTC.

Many counts were recorded for this clonotype. The chain carries TRBV3-1 and TRBJ2-7; D unresolved. The germline V gene has CDR1 LGHDT and CDR2 YNNKEL (reference sequence). This CDR3 has 14 amino acids. The V gene lost 2 bases and the J gene lost 1 base, with 9 bases spanning the gap. The CDR3 nucleotides read TGTGCCAGCAGCCAAACGACAAGATCCTACGAGCAGTACTTC. Translated, it gives CASSQTTRSYEQYF.

This clonotype was counted many times. This chain uses TRBV6-5 with TRBJ1-1, with TRBD1 matching 8 bases. The CDR3 consists of 12 residues. Trimming took 6 bases from V and 8 from J; bases not matched to a gene: 5. Germline V gives CDR1 MNHEY, CDR2 SVGAGI. CDR3 loop: CASSRTGFEAFF. DNA for the CDR3: TGTGCCAGCAGCCGGACAGGGTTCGAAGCTTTCTTT.

This clonotype was seen at least ten times. The CDR3 region has the DNA TGTGCCAGCAGTTTAGGGAGGGGACAGGGGGGCCGGCCTGAAAAACTGTTTTTT. Protein product: CASSLGRGQGGRPEKLFF. This chain connects TRBV12-3 or TRBV12-4 to TRBJ1-4; TRBD1 aligns across 11 bases. CDR3 size: 18 residues. The junction had 11 bases not matched to a gene; V was cut back by 1 base and J by 7 bases.

The chain joins TRBV5-1 to TRBJ2-2; TRBD2 agrees at 11 bases. Trimming removed 5 bases from V and 6 bases from J; junction bases left unmatched: 9. Germline assignment: CDR1 SGHRS and CDR2 YFSETQ. The CDR3 contains 16 residues. The CDR3 is CASSSGTSGAPGELFF. DNA for the CDR3: TGCGCCAGCAGTAGTGGGACTAGCGGCGCGCCCGGGGAGCTGTTTTTT.

This clonotype was detected many times. The J gene is TRBJ1-4, the V gene TRBV7-8; the D gene is possibly TRBD1 (6 bases). V dropped 4 bases and J dropped 5 bases, with 14 bases sitting between them. Per the germline V gene, CDR1 is SGHVS and CDR2 is FQNEAQ. The CDR3 loop spans 15 amino acids. The CDR3 region is CASSSTQGPNEKLFF. CDR3 nucleotide sequence: TGTGCCAGCAGCTCCACTCAGGGGCCGAATGAAAAACTGTTTTTT.

Turning to this clonotype: A much larger clone sits a single nucleotide away, making a read error possible. This sequence joins TRBV6-5 and TRBJ2-5; D call uncertain. Germline CDR1 MNHEY, CDR2 SVGAGI. The CDR3 has 13 residues. Trimming removed 7 bases at V and 5 bases at J, with 14 bases between. In DNA form, the CDR3 reads TGTGCCAGCAAGGGCAGCCCTGGTGAGACCCAGTACTTC. Translating it yields CASKGSPGETQYF.

This clonotype showed up many times. The chain combines TRBV7-6 with TRBJ2-2; no definite D call. V was clipped by 4 bases and J by 4 bases, with 13 bases between them. The CDR3 extends over 15 amino acids. Germline V gene sequence: CDR1 SGHVS, CDR2 FNYEAQ. CDR3 in amino acids: CASSSSGLPTGELFF. The CDR3 region has the DNA TGTGCCAGCAGCTCATCGGGCCTGCCCACCGGGGAGCTGTTTTTT. The full variable domain, its missing parts supplied by reference TRBV7-6 and TRBJ2-2, is GAGVSQSPRYKVTKRGQDVALRCDPISGHVSLYWYRQALGQGPEFLTYFNYEAQQDKSGLPNDRFSAERPEGSISTLTIQRTEQRDSAMYRCASSSSGLPTGELFFGEGSRLTVL.

This clonotype was seen at least ten times. This chain connects TRBV27 to TRBJ1-5; tentatively, D is TRBD1 (5 bases). Germline V gives CDR1 MNHEY, CDR2 SMNVEV (reference sequence). V was cut by 0 bases and J by 6 bases, with 18 bases left in between. The CDR3 loop spans 17 amino acids. CDR3 sequence: CASSLSWRWGGSQPQHF. The CDR3 DNA reads TGTGCCAGCAGTTTATCCTGGAGGTGGGGGGGTAGTCAGCCCCAGCATTTT.

The table lists this clonotype with many counts. This chain links TRBV4-1 with TRBJ2-1; D is perhaps TRBD1 (6 bases). The V end lost 4 bases, the J end lost 7 bases, and 23 bases lay between the germline ends. Germline CDR1 MGHRA, CDR2 YSYEKL. This CDR3 has 17 amino acids. The chain's CDR3 is CASSPAWETVRGNEQFF. The CDR3 region has the DNA TGCGCCAGCAGCCCCGCCTGGGAGACTGTGAGGGGGAATGAGCAGTTCTTC.

This clonotype was detected ten times or more. V gene TRBV7-2 combines with J gene TRBJ1-1, with unresolved D. Trimming pared 4 bases from V and 0 bases from J, leaving 12 bases between. This CDR3 spans 15 amino acids. CDR1 SGHTA and CDR2 FQGNSA come from the germline V gene. CDR3 sequence reads: CASSSHGAMNTEAFF. CDR3 DNA sequence: TGTGCCAGCAGCTCACACGGCGCCATGAACACTGAAGCTTTCTTT.

Note on this clonotype: This may come from a read error, since a much larger clone is one base off. The chain recombines TRBV12-3 or TRBV12-4 with TRBJ2-7, with D possibly matching TRBD2 (5 bases). The CDR3 covers 12 residues. The CDR3 loop reads CASSFSGNEHYV. The CDR3 coding sequence is TGTGCCAGCAGTTTCTCCGGGAACGAGCATTACGTC.

The sample holds a few counts of this clonotype. The chain links TRBV15 to TRBJ2-2; 7 nucleotides align to TRBD1. The V gene end was trimmed by 0 bases and the J gene end by 6 bases; junction bases not matched to a gene: 7. Germline CDR1 is LNHNV and CDR2 is YYDKDF (reference sequence). CDR3 size: 16 residues. Written as DNA, the CDR3 is TGTGCCACCAGCAGAGAAGCCCGGGACAGTCCCGGGGAGCTGTTTTTT. Protein: CATSREARDSPGELFF.

This clonotype was seen repeatedly, ten times or more. J is TRBJ2-2 and V is TRBV24-1; D is ambiguous. The CDR3 contains 14 residues. CDR1 and CDR2 (germline): KGHDR, SFDVKD. V lost 3 bases and J 2 bases, leaving 6 bases between the germline ends. CDR3 coding DNA: TGTGCCACCAGTGATCCCGATAACACCGGGGAGCTGTTTTTT. Protein: CATSDPDNTGELFF.

In this sample, this clonotype turned up many times. This chain links TRBV5-1 with TRBJ2-5; no reliable D call. The CDR3 extends over 14 amino acids. Germline-derived CDR1 and CDR2 are SGHRS and YFSETQ. V lost 0 bases and J lost 5, with 11 bases in between. CDR3 in amino acids: CASSLVGFGETQYF. CDR3 in DNA: TGCGCCAGCAGCTTGGTTGGGTTTGGGGAGACCCAGTACTTC.

This clonotype has at least ten counts. The chain couples TRBV7-2 to TRBJ1-2; D may be TRBD1 (5 bases). The CDR3 has 13 residues. V gave up 5 bases and J gave up 10 bases, with 17 bases separating them. Germline CDR1 and CDR2: SGHTA and FQGNSA. The CDR3 loop is CASSPNSGGHYTF. CDR3 in DNA: TGTGCCAGCAGCCCCAACTCAGGCGGACACTACACCTTC.

This clonotype showed up many times. This sequence joins TRBV28 and TRBJ1-5; no firm D call. V was clipped by 2 bases and J by 0 bases, with 8 bases between them. The germline V gene has CDR1 MDHEN and CDR2 SYDVKM. This CDR3 is 15 amino acids long. As DNA, the CDR3 is TGTGCCAGCAGTTTACTGGATTTTAGCAATCAGCCCCAGCATTTT. It translates to CASSLLDFSNQPQHF.

This clonotype has a handful of counts. The chain combines TRBV7-6 with TRBJ2-3; D gene ambiguous. This CDR3 has 16 residues. Germline assignment: CDR1 SGHVS and CDR2 FNYEAQ. V shed 5 bases and J shed 2 bases, with 17 bases lying between them. The chain's CDR3 is CASSPTSGSLTDTQYF. The CDR3 DNA is TGTGCCAGCAGCCCCACGTCAGGTAGCCTCACAGATACGCAGTATTTT.